A selection of T cell receptor beta chains follows, all from one sample in a study of T cells in localized non-small cell lung cancer. The method was immunoSEQ multiplex PCR; TCRdb's version includes in-frame clones alone and lacks a portion of them. The sample contains roughly 30,000 clones, approximately 84% of which appear only once. This material consisted of peripheral blood mononuclear cells, taken before any cancer treatment. Source of these receptors: a man between 40 and 70 years old with stage III lung adenocarcinoma. The CDR3 runs from the conserved cysteine through the conserved F or W. D genes are given only for firm matches. The listing skips clone size in some rows; elsewhere it reads once, few, many or a size class.

J gene: TRBJ2-2; V gene: TRBV2; D gene: .; clone size: .; CDR3 DNA: TGTGCCAGCAGTGATGATACCGGGGAGCTGTTTTTT; CDR3 protein: CASSDDTGELFF
J gene: TRBJ2-1; V gene: TRBV10-1; D gene: .; clone size: .; CDR3 DNA: TGCGCCAGCAGTGGACGGGTCCACGCCATCAAGTTCTTC; CDR3 protein: CASSGRVHAIKFF
J gene: TRBJ2-7; V gene: TRBV28; D gene: .; clone size: .; CDR3 DNA: TGTGCCAGCAGTTTATGGGGAACCTACGAGCAGTACTTC; CDR3 protein: CASSLWGTYEQYF
J gene: TRBJ2-3; V gene: TRBV7-8; D gene: .; clone size: few; CDR3 DNA: TGTGCCAGCAGCTTCCCCCGGCTAGACACCCTTCTGACAGATACGCAGTATTTT; CDR3 protein: CASSFPRLDTLLTDTQYF
J gene: TRBJ1-2; V gene: TRBV27; D gene: TRBD1; clone size: .; CDR3 DNA: TGTGCCAGCAGTTTAACAACAGGGGATGGCTACACCTTC; CDR3 protein: CASSLTTGDGYTF
J gene: TRBJ1-1; V gene: TRBV28; D gene: TRBD1; clone size: .; CDR3 DNA: TGTGCCACACATAAACAGGGGATGCCCACTGAAGCTTTCTTT; CDR3 protein: CATHKQGMPTEAFF
J gene: TRBJ2-1; V gene: TRBV6-4; D gene: TRBD2; clone size: .; CDR3 DNA: TGTGCCAGCAGTGACTCGAGTCGGGGAGCGGGAAATCAGTTCTTC; CDR3 protein: CASSDSSRGAGNQFF
J gene: TRBJ1-6; V gene: TRBV2; D gene: .; clone size: few; CDR3 DNA: TGTGCCATCGGGGGTGAGGGAACCTATAATTCACCCCTCCACTTT; CDR3 protein: CAIGGEGTYNSPLHF
J gene: TRBJ1-1; V gene: TRBV28; D gene: .; clone size: once; CDR3 DNA: TGTGCCAGCAGTTCCCTGGGGGGGCGAGCTTTCTTT; CDR3 protein: CASSSLGGRAFF
J gene: TRBJ2-5; V gene: TRBV2; D gene: .; clone size: .; CDR3 DNA: TGTGCCAGCAGCAGTCGGGGGGAGACCCAGTACTTC; CDR3 protein: CASSSRGETQYF
J gene: TRBJ1-2; V gene: TRBV7-9; D gene: .; clone size: medium-sized; CDR3 DNA: TGTGCCAGCAGCAACCGGACAGAGGCTATAGGCTACACCTTC; CDR3 protein: CASSNRTEAIGYTF
J gene: TRBJ1-1; V gene: TRBV19; D gene: .; clone size: .; CDR3 DNA: TGTGCCAGTAGTAGATCATCCGGGACGAGGAACACTGAAGCTTTCTTT; CDR3 protein: CASSRSSGTRNTEAFF
J gene: TRBJ2-2; V gene: TRBV18; D gene: .; clone size: .; CDR3 DNA: TGTGCCAGCTCCCTCACAGGGTTCACCGGGGAGCTGTTTTTT; CDR3 protein: CASSLTGFTGELFF
J gene: TRBJ1-2; V gene: TRBV2; D gene: .; clone size: .; CDR3 DNA: TGTGCCAGCAGTGAACCATTCCGCCCCTATGGCTACACCTTC; CDR3 protein: CASSEPFRPYGYTF
J gene: TRBJ1-5; V gene: TRBV28; D gene: .; clone size: .; CDR3 DNA: TGTGCCAGCAGGTTAGGGCGGCGGTGGAGCAATCAGCCCCAGCATTTT; CDR3 protein: CASRLGRRWSNQPQHF
J gene: TRBJ2-1; V gene: TRBV6-5; D gene: TRBD2; clone size: .; CDR3 DNA: TGTGCCAGCAGAAAAGCGGGAGGGCCGCACAATGAGCAGTTCTTC; CDR3 protein: CASRKAGGPHNEQFF
J gene: TRBJ1-3; V gene: TRBV5-4; D gene: TRBD1; clone size: .; CDR3 DNA: TGTGCCAGCAGCCAGGGGGCAAACTCTGGAAACACCATATATTTT; CDR3 protein: CASSQGANSGNTIYF
J gene: TRBJ1-3; V gene: TRBV28; D gene: .; clone size: .; CDR3 DNA: TGTGCCAGCAGGGACGTTGGGGCTGGAGACACCATATATTTT; CDR3 protein: CASRDVGAGDTIYF
J gene: TRBJ2-6; V gene: TRBV19; D gene: .; clone size: .; CDR3 DNA: TGTGCCAGTAACGTGGCTGGGGCCAACGTCCTGACTTTC; CDR3 protein: CASNVAGANVLTF
J gene: TRBJ2-5; V gene: TRBV2; D gene: TRBD2; clone size: .; CDR3 DNA: TGTGCCAGCAGCATAGATTTCGCGGGGGGGTACCAAGAGACCCAGTACTTC; CDR3 protein: CASSIDFAGGYQETQYF
J gene: TRBJ2-7; V gene: TRBV11-2; D gene: .; clone size: .; CDR3 DNA: TGTGCCAGCAGCTCCGACCTTGGTAGGGTTGGGATCTACGAGCAGTACTTC; CDR3 protein: CASSSDLGRVGIYEQYF
J gene: TRBJ2-3; V gene: TRBV5-4; D gene: TRBD2; clone size: .; CDR3 DNA: TGTGCCAGCAGCGACTCCCCTCTAGCGGTTACCAGGGATACGCAGTATTTT; CDR3 protein: CASSDSPLAVTRDTQYF
J gene: TRBJ1-6; V gene: TRBV19; D gene: .; clone size: .; CDR3 DNA: TGTGCCAGTAGTATAACGGGGGATTCACCCCTCCACTTT; CDR3 protein: CASSITGDSPLHF
J gene: TRBJ2-1; V gene: TRBV13; D gene: TRBD2; clone size: .; CDR3 DNA: TGTGCCAGCAGCCCGACTAGCCGTCGCGGAGGAGGCAATGAGCAGTTCTTC; CDR3 protein: CASSPTSRRGGGNEQFF
J gene: TRBJ2-4; V gene: TRBV2; D gene: .; clone size: .; CDR3 DNA: TGTGCCAGCAGTCCCCAAAATATTCAGTACTTC; CDR3 protein: CASSPQNIQYF
J gene: TRBJ1-5; V gene: TRBV28; D gene: .; clone size: .; CDR3 DNA: TGTGCCAGCGCCGGCGCGAGGCAGCCCCAGCATTTT; CDR3 protein: CASAGARQPQHF
J gene: TRBJ1-1; V gene: TRBV29-1; D gene: .; clone size: .; CDR3 DNA: TGCAGCGTCCTGCGTCCGCTGAACACTGAAGCTTTCTTT; CDR3 protein: CSVLRPLNTEAFF
J gene: TRBJ1-1; V gene: TRBV2; D gene: .; clone size: .; CDR3 DNA: TGTGCCAGTTATAAGAACACTGAAGCTTTCTTT; CDR3 protein: CASYKNTEAFF
J gene: TRBJ1-6; V gene: TRBV5-6; D gene: .; clone size: few; CDR3 DNA: TGTGCCAGCAGCTTGGGGGGCTACTCGGACTCACCCCTCCACTTT; CDR3 protein: CASSLGGYSDSPLHF
J gene: TRBJ2-5; V gene: TRBV10-3; D gene: .; clone size: .; CDR3 DNA: TGTGCCATCGGGAGCGGTAACGAGGAGACCCAGTACTTC; CDR3 protein: CAIGSGNEETQYF
J gene: TRBJ1-1; V gene: TRBV6-6; D gene: .; clone size: .; CDR3 DNA: TGTGCCAGCAGTTTTGGAAACACTGAAGCTTTCTTT; CDR3 protein: CASSFGNTEAFF
J gene: TRBJ2-1; V gene: TRBV30; D gene: .; clone size: .; CDR3 DNA: TGTGCCTGGAGCGCGTGGGGACCTAACCCCAATGAGCAGTTCTTC; CDR3 protein: CAWSAWGPNPNEQFF
J gene: TRBJ2-5; V gene: TRBV2; D gene: TRBD1; clone size: .; CDR3 DNA: TGTGCCAGCAGTCCCTCGACAGGGCTTCAAGAGACCCAGTACTTC; CDR3 protein: CASSPSTGLQETQYF
J gene: TRBJ1-2; V gene: TRBV28; D gene: .; clone size: few; CDR3 DNA: TGTGCCAGCATGTTGGGCGGAAACTATGGCTACACCTTC; CDR3 protein: CASMLGGNYGYTF
J gene: TRBJ2-3; V gene: TRBV4-1; D gene: TRBD1; clone size: .; CDR3 DNA: TGCGCCAGCAGCCAACAACAGGGGCCAGATACGCAGTATTTT; CDR3 protein: CASSQQQGPDTQYF
J gene: TRBJ1-3; V gene: TRBV30; D gene: .; clone size: once; CDR3 DNA: TGTGCCTGGAGTCCGCAGGTCTCTGGAAACACCATATATTTT; CDR3 protein: CAWSPQVSGNTIYF
J gene: TRBJ2-1; V gene: TRBV19; D gene: TRBD2; clone size: .; CDR3 DNA: TGTGCCAGTGCCCGGACTAGCGTTTCTAATGAGCAGTTCTTC; CDR3 protein: CASARTSVSNEQFF
J gene: TRBJ1-5; V gene: TRBV27; D gene: .; clone size: few; CDR3 DNA: TGTGCCAACCTGGACAGCAATCAGCCCCAGCATTTT; CDR3 protein: CANLDSNQPQHF
J gene: TRBJ1-6; V gene: TRBV5-8; D gene: TRBD1; clone size: .; CDR3 DNA: TGTGCCAGCAGCCTCGACAGGGGCTCGAATAATTCACCCCTCCACTTT; CDR3 protein: CASSLDRGSNNSPLHF
J gene: TRBJ2-7; V gene: TRBV5-5; D gene: .; clone size: .; CDR3 DNA: TGTGCCAGCAGCCGGCAGGGGACCTACGAGCAGTACTTC; CDR3 protein: CASSRQGTYEQYF
J gene: TRBJ2-1; V gene: TRBV7-8; D gene: TRBD2; clone size: few; CDR3 DNA: TGTGCCAGCAGCTTTCCTAGCGGGAGTGGGGGTGAGCAGTTCTTC; CDR3 protein: CASSFPSGSGGEQFF
J gene: TRBJ2-1; V gene: TRBV28; D gene: .; clone size: .; CDR3 DNA: TGTGCCAGCAGTTTCGGAGGAGTCTCCTACAATGAGCAGTTCTTC; CDR3 protein: CASSFGGVSYNEQFF